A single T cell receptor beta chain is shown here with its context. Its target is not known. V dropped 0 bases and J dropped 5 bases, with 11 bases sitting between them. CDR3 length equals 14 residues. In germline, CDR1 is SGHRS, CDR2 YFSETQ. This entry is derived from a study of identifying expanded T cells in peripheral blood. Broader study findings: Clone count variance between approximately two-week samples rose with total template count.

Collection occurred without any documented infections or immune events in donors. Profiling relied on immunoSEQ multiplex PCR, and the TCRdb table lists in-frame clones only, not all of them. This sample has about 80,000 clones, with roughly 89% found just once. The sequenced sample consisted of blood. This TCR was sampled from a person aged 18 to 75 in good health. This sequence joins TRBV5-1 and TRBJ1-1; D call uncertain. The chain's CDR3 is CASSLEPTGTEAFF. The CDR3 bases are TGCGCCAGCAGCTTGGAACCAACCGGGACTGAAGCTTTCTTT. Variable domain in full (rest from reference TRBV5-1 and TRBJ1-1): KAGVTQTPRYLIKTRGQQVTLSCSPISGHRSVSWYQQTPGQGLQFLFEYFSETQRNKGNFPGRFSGRQFSNSRSEMNVSTLELGDSALYLCASSLEPTGTEAFFGQGTRLTVV.